These 30 T cell receptor beta chains came from one sample sequenced in a study of shared clonotypes between healthy human individuals. Using immunoSEQ multiplex PCR, the repertoire was profiled, and TCRdb retains in-frame clones only, with some absent. Altogether about 2 million clones are present, roughly 94% being singletons, with the ten largest covering roughly 0.13%. The source material was naive CD4+ T cells sorted from blood. Subset denoted: CD45RA+ positively selected. These receptors were obtained from a man in his late teens or twenties in good health.

This rearrangement joins TRBV29-1 to TRBJ1-5; D call uncertain. The CDR3 runs to 13 residues. The germline gives CDR1 SQVTM, CDR2 ANQGSEA. Trimming pared 4 bases from V and 6 bases from J, leaving 13 bases between. CDR3 protein: CSVVTRPGQPQHF. The CDR3 coding sequence is TGCAGCGTTGTTACCCGCCCCGGTCAGCCCCAGCATTTT.

V is TRBV30 and J is TRBJ2-5; 14 nucleotides agree with TRBD2. Germline values: CDR1 GTSNPN, CDR2 SVGIG (reference sequence). This CDR3 contains 18 residues. V was pared by 0 bases and J by 6 bases, with 12 bases of the junction left unmatched. The DNA of the CDR3 is TGTGCCTGGAGTGTTATCAGGACTAGCGGGGGGTCCTCGCAGACCCAGTACTTC. It translates to CAWSVIRTSGGSSQTQYF.

This sequence joins TRBV11-2 and TRBJ2-3; 8 bases are a match to TRBD2. The CDR3 extends over 16 amino acids. Trimming at V came to 6 bases and at J to 4 bases, leaving 12 bases not matched to a gene. In germline, CDR1 is SGHAT, CDR2 FQNNGV. DNA of the CDR3: TGTGCCAGCAGATTCCCCGGGAGGGCCAGGGCAGATACGCAGTATTTT. Protein product: CASRFPGRARADTQYF.

DNA of the CDR3: TGTGCCAGCAGCTTAGACCCCTCGGAGACCCAGTACTTC. It yields the protein CASSLDPSETQYF. The J gene is TRBJ2-5, the V gene TRBV7-9, with D unclear. Trimming took 1 base from V and 5 from J, leaving 8 bases between them. CDR1 is SEHNR and CDR2 is FQNEAQ in the germline V gene (reference sequence). The CDR3 is 13 amino acids.

This rearrangement joins TRBV9 to TRBJ2-3; D call uncertain. V lost 4 bases to trimming and J lost 3 bases, with 12 bases between them. CDR1 is SGDLS and CDR2 is YYNGEE in the germline V gene. CDR3 length: 14 amino acids. The CDR3 region has the DNA TGTGCCAGCAGCACGACCCCAGTGACAGATACGCAGTATTTT. Translating gives CASSTTPVTDTQYF.

V is TRBV28 and J is TRBJ2-4, with TRBD2 matching over 9 bases. This CDR3 region has 20 residues. Looked up from germline, CDR1 is MDHEN and CDR2 is SYDVKM. The V segment lost 4 bases and the J segment 1 base; nucleotides outside the gene matches: 17. CDR3 residues: CASSSPPAGGPLGAKNIQYF. For the CDR3, the DNA is TGTGCCAGCAGTTCCCCACCGGCGGGGGGGCCTTTAGGGGCCAAAAACATTCAGTACTTC.

V is TRBV19 and J is TRBJ1-1; unclear D gene. CDR3 length: 14 amino acids. Germline CDR1 LNHDA, CDR2 SQIVND (reference sequence). The germline V and J ends were trimmed by 3 bases and 4 bases, with 12 bases remaining between them. The CDR3 loop is CASSMGQVATEAFF. CDR3 sequence (DNA): TGTGCCAGTAGTATGGGCCAGGTAGCCACTGAAGCTTTCTTT.

This clone appeared once. The gene calls are TRBV7-2 and TRBJ2-1, with D hard to call. This CDR3 comprises 12 residues. The germline CDR1 and CDR2 sequences are SGHTA and FQGNSA. V gave up 5 bases and J gave up 4 bases, with 6 bases separating them. CDR3 in amino acids: CASSPEYNEQFF. The CDR3 DNA sequence: TGTGCCAGCAGCCCCGAGTACAATGAGCAGTTCTTC.

The V call is TRBV14, the J call TRBJ1-2, with TRBD1 identical over 9 bases. Germline V lookup: CDR1 SGHDN, CDR2 FVKESK. The CDR3 totals 15 residues. The ends lost 8 bases at V and 5 bases at J; junction bases unmatched: 12. CDR3 in DNA: TGTGCCAGCTCCGGGACAGGGAGCGTGGTTTATGGCTACACCTTC. Translation: CASSGTGSVVYGYTF.

Comment on this clone: Additional DNA sequences in this sample encode the identical CDR3. The V gene is TRBV14, the J gene TRBJ1-2; possible D gene TRBD1, 6 bases. This CDR3 comprises 16 residues. V was cut by 1 base and J by 0 bases, with 12 bases left in between. Germline-derived CDR1 and CDR2 are SGHDN and FVKESK. Written as DNA, the CDR3 is TGTGCCAGCAGCCAAGCCAAACAGGGAGCTAACTATGGCTACACCTTC. This encodes CASSQAKQGANYGYTF.

This clone appeared a single time. This chain joins TRBV18 and TRBJ2-1; D remains ambiguous. V gave up 0 bases and J gave up 4 bases, with 7 bases separating them. The CDR3 loop spans 14 amino acids. CDR1 is KGHSH and CDR2 is LQKENI in the germline V gene. The CDR3 nucleotides are TGTGCCAGCTCACCACCCTCTACTTACAATGAGCAGTTCTTC. This codes for CASSPPSTYNEQFF. The complete variable domain, with remaining parts taken from reference TRBV18 and TRBJ2-1, reads NAGVMQNPRHLVRRRGQEARLRCSPMKGHSHVYWYRQLPEEGLKFMVYLQKENIIDESGMPKERFSAEFPKEGPSILRIQQVVRGDSAAYFCASSPPSTYNEQFFGPGTRLTVL.

V and J are TRBV19 and TRBJ1-5; no definite D call. V was trimmed by 6 bases and J by 2 bases, leaving 17 bases between them. The CDR3 is 16 residues long. In germline, CDR1 is LNHDA, CDR2 SQIVND (reference sequence). The CDR3 spells CASSLSRGSGNQPQHF. Here the CDR3 DNA reads TGTGCCAGTAGCCTTTCACGTGGGTCTGGCAATCAGCCCCAGCATTTT. Full variable domain (missing parts from reference TRBV19 and TRBJ1-5): DGGITQSPKYLFRKEGQNVTLSCEQNLNHDAMYWYRQDPGQGLRLIYYSQIVNDFQKGDIAEGYSVSREKKESFPLTVTSAQKNPTAFYLCASSLSRGSGNQPQHFGDGTRLSIL.

The V call is TRBV28, the J call TRBJ1-2; 9 nucleotides match TRBD1. Unmatched junction bases numbered 12, after V lost 5 bases and J lost 8 bases. CDR3 length: 15 amino acids. Germline loops: CDR1 MDHEN, CDR2 SYDVKM. The chain's CDR3 is CASSRTGTGSYGYTF. CDR3 DNA: TGTGCCAGCAGTAGAACCGGGACAGGGTCTTACGGCTACACCTTC.

The chain is built from TRBV7-6 and TRBJ1-5; D not certain. The CDR3 runs 14 residues. With 2 bases removed from V and 4 bases from J, the gap between germline ends came to 9 bases. The germline CDR1 and CDR2 sequences are SGHVS and FNYEAQ. The CDR3 protein is CASSLYQTNQPQHF. In nucleotides, the CDR3 is TGTGCCAGCAGCTTATACCAGACAAATCAGCCCCAGCATTTT.

A single count supports this clone. The chain is built from TRBV5-1 and TRBJ2-1, with a weak D call TRBD2 (5 bases). The CDR3 sequence is 13 residues long. Per the germline V gene, CDR1 is SGHRS and CDR2 is YFSETQ. Trimming shortened V by 1 base and J by 8 bases, and 10 bases separated the two germline ends. The CDR3 DNA sequence: TGCGCCAGCAGCTTGCCCAGTAGCGATGAGCAGTTCTTC. Protein: CASSLPSSDEQFF.

In the case of this clone: This specimen includes other DNA sequences encoding the same CDR3. This chain uses TRBV7-9 with TRBJ2-1; D is ambiguous. V was shortened by 5 bases and J by 3 bases, with 5 bases between the two germline ends. Germline lookup yields CDR1 SEHNR and CDR2 FQNEAQ (reference sequence). CDR3 length: 12 amino acids. CDR3 residues: CASSPGYNEQFF. CDR3 in DNA: TGTGCCAGCAGCCCCGGCTACAATGAGCAGTTCTTC.

The gene calls are TRBV7-3 and TRBJ2-2; D perhaps matches TRBD2 (5 bases). This CDR3 has 16 amino acids. Looked up from germline, CDR1 is SGHTA and CDR2 is FQGTGA. Trimming cost V 4 bases and J 2 bases, with 14 bases left between them. CDR3 region: CASSSQTGVNTGELFF. The CDR3 DNA follows: TGTGCCAGCAGCTCCCAAACCGGGGTTAACACCGGGGAGCTGTTTTTT.

The CDR3 is CASSSSGRNNEQFF. CDR3 DNA: TGTGCCAGCAGCAGTAGCGGGAGGAACAATGAGCAGTTCTTC. The V gene is TRBV2, the J gene TRBJ2-1; 10 bases are a match to TRBD2. J was trimmed by 5 bases and V by 6 bases; bases with no gene match: 4. Per the germline V gene, CDR1 is SNHLY and CDR2 is FYNNEI. This CDR3 has 14 amino acids.

Regarding this clone: Other DNA sequences of this sample code for an identical CDR3. The CDR3 loop reads CSLRQGQETQYF. In DNA form, the CDR3 reads TGCAGCTTGAGACAGGGCCAAGAGACCCAGTACTTC. V is TRBV29-1 and J is TRBJ2-5, with TRBD1 identical over 7 bases. Germline V gene lookup returns CDR1 SQVTM and CDR2 ANQGSEA. The CDR3 length is 12 residues. With 8 bases clipped from V and 1 base from J, the junction kept 4 bases outside the gene matches.

V is TRBV10-1 and J is TRBJ1-3, with 8 nucleotides matching TRBD1. V gave up 10 bases and J gave up 2 bases; unmatched junction bases: 10. Per germline, CDR1 WNHNN and CDR2 SYGVQD (reference sequence). This CDR3 spans 15 amino acids. CDR3 nucleotide sequence: TGCGCCATACCAAACCGGGACAGGACTGGAAACACCATATATTTT. It codes for CAIPNRDRTGNTIYF.

V gene TRBV4-3 combines with J gene TRBJ2-1, with 13 bases matching TRBD2. This CDR3 is built from 15 residues. V lost 4 bases to trimming and J lost 8 bases; unmatched junction nucleotides: 5. Germline loops: CDR1 LGHNA, CDR2 YSLEER. The CDR3, as DNA: TGCGCCAGCAGCCCTACTAGCGGGAGGGCTGATGAGCAGTTCTTC. Encoded protein: CASSPTSGRADEQFF.

As regards this clone: Other DNA sequences in the same sample also yield this CDR3. The chain is built from TRBV5-1 and TRBJ2-7; D unclear. Trimming cost V 2 bases and J 6 bases, with 6 bases left between them. Germline V lookup: CDR1 SGHRS, CDR2 YFSETQ. The CDR3 has 11 residues. Here the CDR3 reads CASSLESEQYF. In DNA form, the CDR3 reads TGCGCCAGCAGCTTAGAGTCCGAGCAGTACTTC.

Concerning this clone: The sample contains more than one DNA sequence encoding this CDR3. The chain links TRBV29-1 to TRBJ1-1; D is ambiguous. The germline CDR1 and CDR2 sequences are SQVTM and ANQGSEA. V lost 7 bases and J lost 1, with 4 bases in between. CDR3 size: 10 residues. The CDR3 loop is CSGANTEAFF. In DNA form, the CDR3 reads TGCAGCGGGGCGAACACTGAAGCTTTCTTT.

The CDR3 is CASSSGAGGSNYGYTF. Written as DNA, the CDR3 is TGTGCCAGCAGCTCGGGTGCAGGGGGCTCCAACTATGGCTACACCTTC. J is TRBJ1-2 and V is TRBV5-4, with 8 bases fitting TRBD1. The CDR3 has 16 amino acids. Germline V gives CDR1 SGHNT, CDR2 YYREEE (reference sequence). V was clipped by 3 bases and J by 2 bases; unmatched bases: 9.

This clone was observed once. At one boundary the junction diverges from the germline segment, which might be a read error. This chain uses TRBV11-2 with TRBJ2-7, with D possibly matching TRBD1 (6 bases). This CDR3 has 14 residues. Looked up from germline, CDR1 is SGHAT and CDR2 is FQNNGV. The CDR3 nucleotides read TGTGCCAGCAGCCCTCAGGGGAGCTCCCACGAGCAGTACTTC. Translation gives CASSPQGSSHEQYF. The variable domain in full, completed from reference TRBV11-2 and TRBJ2-7, reads EAGVAQSPRYKIIEKRQSVAFWCNPISGHATLYWYQQILGQGPKLLIQFQNNGVVDDSQLPKDRFSAERLKGVDSTLKIQPAKLEDSAVYLCASSPQGSSHEQYFGPGTRLTVT.

V and J are TRBV7-2 and TRBJ2-7; tentatively, D is TRBD2 (6 bases). V was shortened by 1 base and J by 6 bases, with 10 bases between the two germline ends. Germline values: CDR1 SGHTA, CDR2 FQGNSA. The CDR3 is 13 residues long. CDR3 sequence: CASSLVGRGEQYF. CDR3 coding DNA: TGTGCCAGCAGCTTAGTCGGGAGAGGCGAGCAGTACTTC.

The chain has TRBV6-5 and TRBJ1-1; D unclear. Per germline, CDR1 MNHEY and CDR2 SVGAGI. This CDR3 has 13 residues. Trimming took off 6 bases at V and 2 bases at J, with 10 bases between the two ends. The CDR3 nucleotides read TGTGCCAGCAGCTACAAGACAAACACTGAAGCTTTCTTT. Its translation: CASSYKTNTEAFF.

The chain is built from TRBV10-3 and TRBJ2-2; D not resolved. V lost 4 bases and J lost 7, with 7 bases in between. CDR1 is ENHRY, CDR2 SYGVKD, per germline. The CDR3 length is 12 residues. The CDR3 nucleotides are TGTGCCATCAGTGTCGCCGGCGGGGAGCTGTTTTTT. Translation gives CAISVAGGELFF.

The chain joins TRBV12-2 to TRBJ1-4. TRBV12-2 has pseudogene status. The length of the CDR3 is 14 residues. CDR3 DNA: TGTGCAAGTCGGCGCTACATAGGTTTCGAAAAACTGTTTTTT. Its translation is CASRRYIGFEKLFF.

This chain connects TRBV19 to TRBJ2-5; D gene ambiguous. The CDR3 contains 14 residues. Germline V gene data show CDR1 as LNHDA and CDR2 as SQIVND (reference sequence). V was pared by 6 bases and J by 2 bases, with 13 bases between. The CDR3 DNA reads TGTGCCAGTAGAGCAGAGTTTCGACAAGAGACCCAGTACTTC. Amino acids: CASRAEFRQETQYF. The full variable domain, its missing parts supplied by reference TRBV19 and TRBJ2-5, is DGGITQSPKYLFRKEGQNVTLSCEQNLNHDAMYWYRQDPGQGLRLIYYSQIVNDFQKGDIAEGYSVSREKKESFPLTVTSAQKNPTAFYLCASRAEFRQETQYFGPGTRLLVL.